The next 4 T cell receptor beta chains were all read from a single sample in a study of blood T cell repertoires in COVID-19. Profiled with immunoSEQ multiplex PCR; TCRdb holds only in-frame clones, not every one. The table lists more than 200,000 clones, around nine tenths of them singletons. The sample comprised peripheral blood. These receptors came from a woman aged 55-75 years with COVID-19, enrolled during active disease.

V gene TRBV3-1 (or the pseudogene TRBV3-2) combines with J gene TRBJ2-4; possible D gene TRBD1, 5 bases. V was shortened by 3 bases and J by 9 bases, with 15 bases between the two germline ends. This CDR3 is 14 amino acids long. Germline V CDR1 and CDR2: LGHDT, YNNKEL (reference sequence). Here the CDR3 reads CASSHTAGRIIQYF. DNA of the CDR3: TGTGCCAGCAGCCACACTGCAGGGCGGATCATTCAGTACTTC.

The chain recombines TRBV6-6 with TRBJ2-3; 12 bases are shared with TRBD2. The V gene's germline CDR1 is MNHNY and CDR2 SVGAGI (reference sequence). V gave up 5 bases and J gave up 3 bases; unmatched junction bases: 9. CDR3 length: 17 residues. The CDR3 region has the DNA TGTGCCAGCAGTCGCGGACTAGCGGGAAGCGGAACAGATACGCAGTATTTT. Translating gives CASSRGLAGSGTDTQYF.

This chain connects TRBV7-3 to TRBJ2-3, with unresolved D. The CDR3 totals 14 residues. With 2 bases removed from V and 0 bases from J, the gap between germline ends came to 6 bases. CDR1 and CDR2 (germline): SGHTA, FQGTGA. CDR3 sequence reads: CASSLLSSTDTQYF. Written as DNA, the CDR3 is TGTGCCAGCAGCTTATTGTCTAGCACAGATACGCAGTATTTT.

The chain is built from TRBV6-2 or TRBV6-3 and TRBJ1-1; D is uncertain. Between the trimmed V and J ends, which lost 3 bases and 0 bases, there was a span of 8 bases. The CDR3 is 14 residues long. In germline, CDR1 is MNHEY, CDR2 SVGEGT. The CDR3 is CASSYNTMNTEAFF. For the CDR3, the DNA is TGTGCCAGCAGTTATAACACCATGAACACTGAAGCTTTCTTT.